This T cell receptor beta chain was obtained from a study of cytomegalovirus exposure and HLA in healthy donors. General observations from the study: An analysis that was carried out later associated approximately 17,000 TCR beta sequences with HLA alleles at 0.05 false discovery rate. TRBV6-2, TRBV6-3 and some other V segments were unresolvable in 87-base-pair reads. Later on, an analysis showed TCR association rates differing by HLA locus, with DRB1 the most and HLA-C the fewest.

V lost 5 bases and J lost 4; bases outside the gene matches: 9. The germline V gene encodes CDR1 SEHNR and CDR2 FQNEAQ (reference sequence). The CDR3 length is 15 residues. About this clone: Its antigen is still unknown.

60 Vbeta and 13 Jbeta primers were used in PCR. TCRdb's copy holds only in-frame clones and misses some; the assay was immunoSEQ multiplex PCR. The table shows 150,000 to 200,000 clones, with around four fifths occurring only once. The TCR sequence derives from a female donor in good health and CMV-seronegative. Sequencing was performed on PBMCs. V and J are TRBV7-9 and TRBJ1-1; 8 bases map to TRBD1. The CDR3 nucleotides read TGTGCCAGCAGCGAAACAGGGGGAGTAGGCACTGAAGCTTTCTTT. Translated, it gives CASSETGGVGTEAFF.